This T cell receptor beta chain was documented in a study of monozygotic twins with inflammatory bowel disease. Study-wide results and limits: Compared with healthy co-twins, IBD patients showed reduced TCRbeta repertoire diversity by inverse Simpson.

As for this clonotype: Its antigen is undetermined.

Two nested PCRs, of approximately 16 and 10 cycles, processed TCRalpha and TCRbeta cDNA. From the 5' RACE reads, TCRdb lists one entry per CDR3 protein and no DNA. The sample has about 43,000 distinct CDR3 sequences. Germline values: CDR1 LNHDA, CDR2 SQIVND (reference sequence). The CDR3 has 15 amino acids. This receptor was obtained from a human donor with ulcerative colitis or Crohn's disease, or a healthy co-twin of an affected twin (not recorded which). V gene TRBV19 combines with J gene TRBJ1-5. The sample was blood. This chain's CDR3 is CASSKSGEPNQPQHF.